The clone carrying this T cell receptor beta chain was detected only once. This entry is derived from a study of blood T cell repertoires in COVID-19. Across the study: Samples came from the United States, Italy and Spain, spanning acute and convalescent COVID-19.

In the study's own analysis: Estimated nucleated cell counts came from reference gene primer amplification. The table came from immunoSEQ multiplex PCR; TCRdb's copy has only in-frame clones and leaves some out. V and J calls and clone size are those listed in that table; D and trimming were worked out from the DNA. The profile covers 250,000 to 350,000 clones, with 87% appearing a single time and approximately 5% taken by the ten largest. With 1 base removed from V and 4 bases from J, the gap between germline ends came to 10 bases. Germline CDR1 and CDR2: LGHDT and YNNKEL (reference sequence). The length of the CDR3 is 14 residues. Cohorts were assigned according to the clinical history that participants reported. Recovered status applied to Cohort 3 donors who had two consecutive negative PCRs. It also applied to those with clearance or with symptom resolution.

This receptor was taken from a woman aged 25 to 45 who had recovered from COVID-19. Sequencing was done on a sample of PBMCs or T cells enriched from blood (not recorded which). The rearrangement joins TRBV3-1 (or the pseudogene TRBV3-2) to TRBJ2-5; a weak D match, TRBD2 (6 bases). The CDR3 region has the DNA TGTGCCAGCAGCCAAGGGACTATAACAGAGACCCAGTACTTC. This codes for CASSQGTITETQYF.